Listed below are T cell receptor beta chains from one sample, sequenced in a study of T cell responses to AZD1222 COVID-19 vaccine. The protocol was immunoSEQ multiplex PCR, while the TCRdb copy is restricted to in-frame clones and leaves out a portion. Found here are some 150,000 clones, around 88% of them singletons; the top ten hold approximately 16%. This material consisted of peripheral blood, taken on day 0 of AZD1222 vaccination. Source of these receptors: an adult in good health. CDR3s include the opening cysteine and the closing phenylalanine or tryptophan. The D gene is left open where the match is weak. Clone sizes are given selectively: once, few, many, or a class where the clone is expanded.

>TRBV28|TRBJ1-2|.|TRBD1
TGTGCCAGCAGTTTTGTATCGGGTCATGCCTCGGCCGGACAGGGGTTTCTAACTGGCTACACCTTC
CASSFVSGHASAGQGFLTGYTF
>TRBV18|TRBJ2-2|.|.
TGTGCCAGCTCAAGCGGGCTTACGAACACCGGGGAGCTGTTTTTT
CASSSGLTNTGELFF
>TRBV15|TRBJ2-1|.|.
TGTGCCACCGCTGGGGGGCCCAGATACAATGAGCAGTTCTTC
CATAGGPRYNEQFF
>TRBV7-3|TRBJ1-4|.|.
TGTGCCAGCAGCTCGCGGGCCAACCGGGGACTGTTTTTT
CASSSRANRGLFF
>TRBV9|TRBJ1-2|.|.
TGTGCCAGCAGCGTAGAGGGCTACGGCTACACCTTC
CASSVEGYGYTF
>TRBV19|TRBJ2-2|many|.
TGTGCCAGTAGTATATTTCTAGACGGATCCACCGGGGAGCTGTTTTTT
CASSIFLDGSTGELFF
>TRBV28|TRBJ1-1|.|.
TGTGCCAGCAGTTTCCTACAGAACACTGAAGCTTTCTTT
CASSFLQNTEAFF
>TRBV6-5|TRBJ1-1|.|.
TGTGCCAGCAGTTTCGGGCTTATGAACACTGAAGCTTTCTTT
CASSFGLMNTEAFF
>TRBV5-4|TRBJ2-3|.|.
TGTGCCAGCAGCTTGGTCCTTGGTTTCAACACAGATACGCAGTATTTT
CASSLVLGFNTDTQYF
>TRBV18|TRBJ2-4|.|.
TGTGCCAGCTCACCTCGGCAGGGGAAGGACATTCAGTACTTC
CASSPRQGKDIQYF
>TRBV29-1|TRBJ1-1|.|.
TGCAGCGTTGGTTTTGACTTTGTGAACACTGAAGCTTTCTTT
CSVGFDFVNTEAFF
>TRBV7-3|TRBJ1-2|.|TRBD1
TGTGCCAGCAGTCGGGACAGCGACTATGGCTACACCTTC
CASSRDSDYGYTF
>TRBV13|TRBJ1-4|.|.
TGTGCCAGCAGCCCTCCGGCCAGGATGGGAGAAAAACTGTTTTTT
CASSPPARMGEKLFF
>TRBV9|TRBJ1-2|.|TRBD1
TGTGCCAGCAGCGCCTTGGGACAGGGTGGCTATGGCTACACCTTC
CASSALGQGGYGYTF
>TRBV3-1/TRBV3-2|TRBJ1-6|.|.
TGTGCCAGCAGCCGAACAGGCAGGGGTCCACCCCTCCACTTT
CASSRTGRGPPLHF
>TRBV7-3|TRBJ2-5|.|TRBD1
TGTGCCAGCAGCGCGACAGGGGCGCACCAAGAGACCCAGTACTTC
CASSATGAHQETQYF
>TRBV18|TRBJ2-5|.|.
TGTGCCAGCTCACCTCAGGGGGAGACCCAGTACTTC
CASSPQGETQYF
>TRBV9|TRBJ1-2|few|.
TGTGCCAGCACGCAAAACTATGGCTACACCTTC
CASTQNYGYTF
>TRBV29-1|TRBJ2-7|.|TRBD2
TGCAGCGTTGAAGGTGCTAGCGGGGTGGGAGAGCAGTACTTC
CSVEGASGVGEQYF
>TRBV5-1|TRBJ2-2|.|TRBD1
TGCGCCAGCAGCCCAGGGACAGGGGGCATTCTTAACACCGGGGAGCTGTTTTTT
CASSPGTGGILNTGELFF
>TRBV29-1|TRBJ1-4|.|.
TGCAGCGTTGAAGATCTCCAGGGTAGCGAAAAACTGTTTTTT
CSVEDLQGSEKLFF
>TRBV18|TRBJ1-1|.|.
TGTGCCAGCTCCCCGGACCAGAACACTGAAGCTTTCTTT
CASSPDQNTEAFF
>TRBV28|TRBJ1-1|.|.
TGTGCCAGCAGTCTCCCCCGACAAGGGAACACTGAAGCTTTCTTT
CASSLPRQGNTEAFF
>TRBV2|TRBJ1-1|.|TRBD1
TGTGCCAGCAGTGAATTGGGACAGCGTACGAACACTGAAGCTTTCTTT
CASSELGQRTNTEAFF
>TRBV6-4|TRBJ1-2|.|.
TGTGCCAGCAGGGTAGGGCCCAACTATGGCTACACCTTC
CASRVGPNYGYTF
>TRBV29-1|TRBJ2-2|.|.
TGCAGCGTGGGACACTCGAACACCGGGGAGCTGTTTTTT
CSVGHSNTGELFF
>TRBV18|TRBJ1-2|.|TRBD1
TGTGCCAGCTCTCCTGACAGGGACTATGGCTACACCTTC
CASSPDRDYGYTF
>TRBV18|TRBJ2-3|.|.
TGTGCCAGCTCACCTTCTCTAGCGACATCTGATACGCAGTATTTT
CASSPSLATSDTQYF
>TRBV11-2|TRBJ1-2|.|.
TGTGCCAGCAGTGGTTTTAACTATGGCTACACCTTC
CASSGFNYGYTF
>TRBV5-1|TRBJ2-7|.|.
TGCGCCAGCAGCTTGGATTGGAGGGAGCAGTACTTC
CASSLDWREQYF
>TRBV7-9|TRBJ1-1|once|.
TGTGCCAGCAGCTTAGTAGGGGACACTGAAGCTTTCTTT
CASSLVGDTEAFF
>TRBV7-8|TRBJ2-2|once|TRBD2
TGTGCCCGGGGACCAGCGGGGGGCCAAAACACCGGGGAGCTGTTTTTT
CARGPAGGQNTGELFF
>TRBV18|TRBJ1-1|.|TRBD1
TGTGCCAGCTCGCTAACGGGACAGGGTCGTCTGAACACTGAAGCTTTCTTT
CASSLTGQGRLNTEAFF
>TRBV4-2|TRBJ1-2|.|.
TGTGCCAGCAGCCAAGCAAAACAGTCCTATGGCTACACCTTC
CASSQAKQSYGYTF
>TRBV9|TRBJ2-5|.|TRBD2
TGTGCCAGCAGCGTCCTAGCGGGCCAAGAGACCCAGTACTTC
CASSVLAGQETQYF